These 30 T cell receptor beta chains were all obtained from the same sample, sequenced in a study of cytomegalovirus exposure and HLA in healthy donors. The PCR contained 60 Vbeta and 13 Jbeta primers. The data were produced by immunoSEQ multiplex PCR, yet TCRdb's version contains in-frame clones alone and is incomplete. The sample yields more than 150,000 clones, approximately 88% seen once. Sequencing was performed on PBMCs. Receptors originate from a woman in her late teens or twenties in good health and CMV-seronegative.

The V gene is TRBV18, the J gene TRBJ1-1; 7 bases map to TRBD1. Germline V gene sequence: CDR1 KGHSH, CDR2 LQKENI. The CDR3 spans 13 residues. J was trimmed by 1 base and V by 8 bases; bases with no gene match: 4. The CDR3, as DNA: TGTGCCAGCCTACGGACAGGGAACACTGAAGCTTTCTTT. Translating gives CASLRTGNTEAFF.

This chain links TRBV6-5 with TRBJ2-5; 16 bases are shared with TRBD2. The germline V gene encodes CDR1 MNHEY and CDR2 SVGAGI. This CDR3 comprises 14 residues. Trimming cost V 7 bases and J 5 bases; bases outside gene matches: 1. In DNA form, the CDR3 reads TGTGCCAGCAAGGGACTAGCGGGGGGGGAGACCCAGTACTTC. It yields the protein CASKGLAGGETQYF.

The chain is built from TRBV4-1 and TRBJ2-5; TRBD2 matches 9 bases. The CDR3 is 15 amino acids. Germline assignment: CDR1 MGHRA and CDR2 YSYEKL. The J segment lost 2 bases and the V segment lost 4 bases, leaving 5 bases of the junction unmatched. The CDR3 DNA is TGCGCCAGCAGCCGACGAGGACTAGCGCAAGAGACCCAGTACTTC. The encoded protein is CASSRRGLAQETQYF.

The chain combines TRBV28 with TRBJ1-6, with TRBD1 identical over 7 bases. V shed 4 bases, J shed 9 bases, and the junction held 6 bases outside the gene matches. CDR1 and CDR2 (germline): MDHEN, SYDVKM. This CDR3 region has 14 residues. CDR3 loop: CASSSLTGVSPLHF. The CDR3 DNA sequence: TGTGCCAGCAGTTCCCTAACAGGGGTTTCACCCCTCCACTTT.

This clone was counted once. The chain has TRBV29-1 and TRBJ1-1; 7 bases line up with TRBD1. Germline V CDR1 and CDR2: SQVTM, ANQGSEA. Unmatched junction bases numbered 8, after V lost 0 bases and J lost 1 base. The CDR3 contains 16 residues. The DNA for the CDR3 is TGCAGCGTTGAAGATCACTACAGGGGCCAGAACACTGAAGCTTTCTTT. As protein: CSVEDHYRGQNTEAFF.

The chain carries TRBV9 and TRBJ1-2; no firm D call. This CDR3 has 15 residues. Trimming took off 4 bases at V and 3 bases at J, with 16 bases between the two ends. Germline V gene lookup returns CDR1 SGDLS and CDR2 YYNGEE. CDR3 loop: CASSPGLHPYYGYTF. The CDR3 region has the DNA TGTGCCAGCAGCCCAGGACTCCATCCTTACTATGGCTACACCTTC. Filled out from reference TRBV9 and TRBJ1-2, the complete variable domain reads DSGVTQTPKHLITATGQRVTLRCSPRSGDLSVYWYQQSLDQGLQFLIQYYNGEERAKGNILERFSAQQFPDLHSELNLSSLELGDSALYFCASSPGLHPYYGYTFGSGTRLTVV.

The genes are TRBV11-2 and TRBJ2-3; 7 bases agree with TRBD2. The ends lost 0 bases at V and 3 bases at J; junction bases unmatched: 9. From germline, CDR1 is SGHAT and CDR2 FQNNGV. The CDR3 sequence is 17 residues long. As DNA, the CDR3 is TGTGCCAGCAGCTTAGAACGGCGCCAGCGGGGAACAGATACGCAGTATTTT. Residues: CASSLERRQRGTDTQYF.

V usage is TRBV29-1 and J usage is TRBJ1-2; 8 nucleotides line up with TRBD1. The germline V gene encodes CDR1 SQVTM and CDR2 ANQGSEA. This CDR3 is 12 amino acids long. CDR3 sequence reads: CSADRGNYGYTF. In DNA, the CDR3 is TGCAGTGCCGACAGGGGCAACTATGGCTACACCTTC.

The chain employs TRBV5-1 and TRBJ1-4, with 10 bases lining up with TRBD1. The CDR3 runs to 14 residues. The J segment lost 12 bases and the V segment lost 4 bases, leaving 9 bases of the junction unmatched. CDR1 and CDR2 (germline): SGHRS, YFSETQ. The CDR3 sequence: CASSQDRGRPELFF. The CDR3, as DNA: TGCGCCAGCAGCCAGGACAGGGGGAGACCAGAACTGTTTTTT.

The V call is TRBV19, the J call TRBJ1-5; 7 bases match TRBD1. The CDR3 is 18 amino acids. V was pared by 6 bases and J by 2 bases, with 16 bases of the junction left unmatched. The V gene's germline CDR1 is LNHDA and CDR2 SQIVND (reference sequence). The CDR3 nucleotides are TGTGCCAGTAGAATGGGAGGCAGGGGGTCCCCTGGCAATCAGCCCCAGCATTTT. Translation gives CASRMGGRGSPGNQPQHF.

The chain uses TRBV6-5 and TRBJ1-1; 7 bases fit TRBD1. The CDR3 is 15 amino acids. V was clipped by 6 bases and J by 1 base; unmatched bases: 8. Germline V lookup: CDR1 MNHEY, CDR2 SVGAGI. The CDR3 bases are TGTGCCAGCAGAATAACAGGGGCCGGGAACACTGAAGCTTTCTTT. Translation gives CASRITGAGNTEAFF.

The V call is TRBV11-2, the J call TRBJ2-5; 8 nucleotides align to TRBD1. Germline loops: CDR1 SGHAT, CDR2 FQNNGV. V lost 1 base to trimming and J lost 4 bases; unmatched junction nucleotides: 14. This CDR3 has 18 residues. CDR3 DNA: TGTGCCAGCAGCTTAGGGAGAGTCAGGGTCGGGACAGGAGAGACCCAGTACTTC. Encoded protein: CASSLGRVRVGTGETQYF.

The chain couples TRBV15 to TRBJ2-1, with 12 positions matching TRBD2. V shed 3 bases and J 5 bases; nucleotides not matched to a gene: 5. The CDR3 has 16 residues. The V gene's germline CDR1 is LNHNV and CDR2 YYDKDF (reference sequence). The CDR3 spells CATSSPRLAGDNEQFF. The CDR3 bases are TGTGCCACCAGCAGTCCCCGACTAGCGGGGGACAATGAGCAGTTCTTC. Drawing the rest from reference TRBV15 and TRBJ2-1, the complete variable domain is DAMVIQNPRYQVTQFGKPVTLSCSQTLNHNVMYWYQQKSSQAPKLLFHYYDKDFNNEADTPDNFQSRRPNTSFCFLDIRSPGLGDTAMYLCATSSPRLAGDNEQFFGPGTRLTVL.

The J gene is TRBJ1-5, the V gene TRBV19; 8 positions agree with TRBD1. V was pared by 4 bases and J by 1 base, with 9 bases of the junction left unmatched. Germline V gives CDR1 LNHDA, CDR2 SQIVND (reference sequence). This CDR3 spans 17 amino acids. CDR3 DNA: TGTGCCAGTAGTACTTATGAAGGACAGGGAAGCAATCAGCCCCAGCATTTT. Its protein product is CASSTYEGQGSNQPQHF.

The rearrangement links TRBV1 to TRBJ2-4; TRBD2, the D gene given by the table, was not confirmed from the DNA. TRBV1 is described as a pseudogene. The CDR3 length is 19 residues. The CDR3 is CTSSQERAGRRIAKNIQYF. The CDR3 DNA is TGCACCAGCAGCCAAGAAAGAGCGGGGCGCCGGATAGCCAAAAACATTCAGTACTTC.

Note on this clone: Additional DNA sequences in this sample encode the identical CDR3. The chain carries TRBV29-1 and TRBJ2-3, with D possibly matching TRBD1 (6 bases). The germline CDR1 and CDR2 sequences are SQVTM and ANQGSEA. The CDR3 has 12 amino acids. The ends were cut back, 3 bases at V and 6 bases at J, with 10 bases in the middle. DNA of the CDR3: TGCAGCGTTGACAGGGGTTGGGATACGCAGTATTTT. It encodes CSVDRGWDTQYF.

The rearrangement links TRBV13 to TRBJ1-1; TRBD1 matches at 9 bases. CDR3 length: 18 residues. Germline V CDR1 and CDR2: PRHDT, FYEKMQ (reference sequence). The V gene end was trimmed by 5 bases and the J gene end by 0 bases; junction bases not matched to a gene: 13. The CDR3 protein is CASSPAKGQGRVNTEAFF. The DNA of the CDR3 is TGTGCCAGCAGCCCCGCGAAGGGACAGGGCCGGGTGAACACTGAAGCTTTCTTT.

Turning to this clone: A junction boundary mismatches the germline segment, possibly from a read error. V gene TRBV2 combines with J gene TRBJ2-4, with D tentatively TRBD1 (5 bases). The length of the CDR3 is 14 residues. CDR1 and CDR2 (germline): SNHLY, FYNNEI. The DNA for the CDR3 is TGTGCCAGCAGCGCAGGGATAGCCAAAAACAGTCAGTACTTC. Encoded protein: CASSAGIAKNSQYF.

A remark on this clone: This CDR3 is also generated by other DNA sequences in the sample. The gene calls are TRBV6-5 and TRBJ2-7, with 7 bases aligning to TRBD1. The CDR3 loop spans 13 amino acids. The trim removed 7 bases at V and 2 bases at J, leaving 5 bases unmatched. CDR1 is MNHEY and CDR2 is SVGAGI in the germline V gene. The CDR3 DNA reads TGTGCCAGCACTCAGACAGGGACCTACGAGCAGTACTTC. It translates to CASTQTGTYEQYF.

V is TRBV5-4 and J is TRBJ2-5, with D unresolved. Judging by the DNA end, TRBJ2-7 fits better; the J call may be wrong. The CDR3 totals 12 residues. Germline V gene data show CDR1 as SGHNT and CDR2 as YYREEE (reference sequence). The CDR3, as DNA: TGTGCCAGCAGCATTTACTCCTACGAGCAGTACTTC. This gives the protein CASSIYSYEQYF.

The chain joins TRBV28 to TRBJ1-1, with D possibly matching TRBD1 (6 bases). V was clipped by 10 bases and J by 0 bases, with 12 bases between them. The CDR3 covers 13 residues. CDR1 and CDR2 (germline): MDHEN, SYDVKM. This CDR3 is CATRGQLNTEAFF. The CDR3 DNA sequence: TGTGCCACGCGAGGACAGCTGAACACTGAAGCTTTCTTT. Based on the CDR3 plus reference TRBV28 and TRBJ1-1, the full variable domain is DVKVTQSSRYLVKRTGEKVFLECVQDMDHENMFWYRQDPGLGLRLIYFSYDVKMKEKGDIPEGYSVSREKKERFSLILESASTNQTSMYLCATRGQLNTEAFFGQGTRLTVV.

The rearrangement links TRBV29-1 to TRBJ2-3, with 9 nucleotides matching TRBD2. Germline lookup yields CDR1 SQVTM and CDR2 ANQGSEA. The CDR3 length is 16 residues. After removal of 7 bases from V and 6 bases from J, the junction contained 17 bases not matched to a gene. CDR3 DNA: TGCAGCGGGGGATCGGGACTAGCTTCGGGAGGGGATACGCAGTATTTT. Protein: CSGGSGLASGGDTQYF.

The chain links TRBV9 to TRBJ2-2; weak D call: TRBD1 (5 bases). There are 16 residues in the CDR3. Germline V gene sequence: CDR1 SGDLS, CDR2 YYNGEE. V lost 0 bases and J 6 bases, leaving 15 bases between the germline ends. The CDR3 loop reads CASSVVGQGASGELFF. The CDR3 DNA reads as TGTGCCAGCAGCGTAGTTGGACAAGGGGCATCCGGGGAGCTGTTTTTT.

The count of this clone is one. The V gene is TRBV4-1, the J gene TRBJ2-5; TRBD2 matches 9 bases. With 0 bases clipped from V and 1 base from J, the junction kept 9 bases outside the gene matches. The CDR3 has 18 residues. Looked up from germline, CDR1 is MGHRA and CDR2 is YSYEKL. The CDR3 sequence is CASSQERLADNLQETQYF. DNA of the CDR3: TGCGCCAGCAGCCAAGAGAGACTAGCGGACAATCTCCAAGAGACCCAGTACTTC.

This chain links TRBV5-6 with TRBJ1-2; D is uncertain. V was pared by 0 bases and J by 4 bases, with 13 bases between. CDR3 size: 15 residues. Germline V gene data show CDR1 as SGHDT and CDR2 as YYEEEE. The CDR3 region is CASSLVTGISYGYTF. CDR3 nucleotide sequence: TGTGCCAGCAGCTTGGTTACGGGGATAAGCTATGGCTACACCTTC. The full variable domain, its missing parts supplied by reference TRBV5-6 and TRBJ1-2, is DAGVTQSPTHLIKTRGQQVTLRCSPKSGHDTVSWYQQALGQGPQFIFQYYEEEERQRGNFPDRFSGHQFPNYSSELNVNALLLGDSALYLCASSLVTGISYGYTFGSGTRLTVV.

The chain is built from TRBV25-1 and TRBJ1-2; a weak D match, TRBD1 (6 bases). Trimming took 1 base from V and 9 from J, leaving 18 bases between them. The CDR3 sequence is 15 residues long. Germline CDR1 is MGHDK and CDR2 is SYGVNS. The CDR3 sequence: CASSESGGRVGSYTF. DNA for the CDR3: TGTGCCAGCAGTGAATCGGGGGGGCGGGTTGGGAGCTACACCTTC.

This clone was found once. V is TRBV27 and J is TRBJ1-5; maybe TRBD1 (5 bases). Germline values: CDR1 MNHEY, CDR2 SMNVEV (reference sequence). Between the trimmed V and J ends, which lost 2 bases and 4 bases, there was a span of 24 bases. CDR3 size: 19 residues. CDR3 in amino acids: CASSLNPPRVRSENQPQHF. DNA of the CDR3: TGTGCCAGCAGTTTAAATCCACCCAGGGTAAGGTCGGAAAATCAGCCCCAGCATTTT.

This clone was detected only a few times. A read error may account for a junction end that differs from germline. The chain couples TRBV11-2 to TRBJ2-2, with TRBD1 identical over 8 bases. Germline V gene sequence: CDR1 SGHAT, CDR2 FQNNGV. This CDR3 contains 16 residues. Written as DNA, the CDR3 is TGTGCCAGCAGCTTATCAGGGGGCGCGAAAACCGGGGAGCTGTTTTTT. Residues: CASSLSGGAKTGELFF.

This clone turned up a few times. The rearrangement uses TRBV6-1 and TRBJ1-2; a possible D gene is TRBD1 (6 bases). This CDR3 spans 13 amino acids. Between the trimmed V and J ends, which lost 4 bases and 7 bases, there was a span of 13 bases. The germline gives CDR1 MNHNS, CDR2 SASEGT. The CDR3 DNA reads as TGTGCCAGCAGTGTTAACAGGGACGGTGGCTACACCTTC. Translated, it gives CASSVNRDGGYTF.

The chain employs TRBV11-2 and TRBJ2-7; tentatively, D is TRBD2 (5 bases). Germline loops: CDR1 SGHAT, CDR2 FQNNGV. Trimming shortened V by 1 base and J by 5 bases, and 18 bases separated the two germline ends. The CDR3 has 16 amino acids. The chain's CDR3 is CASSLAPSLANHEQYF. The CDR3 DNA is TGTGCCAGCAGCTTAGCTCCCTCTTTAGCGAACCACGAGCAGTACTTC.